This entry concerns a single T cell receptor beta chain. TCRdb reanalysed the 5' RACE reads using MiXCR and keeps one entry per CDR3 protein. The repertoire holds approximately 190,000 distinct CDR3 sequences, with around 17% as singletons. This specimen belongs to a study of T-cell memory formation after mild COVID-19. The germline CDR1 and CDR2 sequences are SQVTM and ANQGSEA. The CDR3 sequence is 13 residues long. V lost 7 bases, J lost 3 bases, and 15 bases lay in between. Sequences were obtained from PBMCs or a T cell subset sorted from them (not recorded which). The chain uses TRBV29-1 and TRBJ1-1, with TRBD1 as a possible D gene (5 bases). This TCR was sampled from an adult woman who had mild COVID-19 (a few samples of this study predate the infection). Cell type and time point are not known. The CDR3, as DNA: TGCAGCGGGGGGGAGGGCGAGTACACTGAAGCTTTCTTT. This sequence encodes CSGGEGEYTEAFF.